The present T cell receptor (beta chain) was sequenced within a study of control samples from healthy donors and cancer patients. Method: immunoSEQ multiplex PCR; TCRdb's copy keeps in-frame clones and lacks some. The sample holds more than 150,000 clones, 90% to 95% seen once. The CDR3 totals 15 residues. Trimming cost V 6 bases and J 0 bases, with 11 bases left between them. Germline loops: CDR1 KGHDR, CDR2 SFDVKD. The chain combines TRBV24-1 with TRBJ2-1; D unresolved. Sequencing used blood. The receptor comes from a man aged 18 to 30 in good health. The CDR3 DNA sequence: TGTGCCACCAGTTTCGGCACGAGCTCCTACAATGAGCAGTTCTTC. It translates to CATSFGTSSYNEQFF.